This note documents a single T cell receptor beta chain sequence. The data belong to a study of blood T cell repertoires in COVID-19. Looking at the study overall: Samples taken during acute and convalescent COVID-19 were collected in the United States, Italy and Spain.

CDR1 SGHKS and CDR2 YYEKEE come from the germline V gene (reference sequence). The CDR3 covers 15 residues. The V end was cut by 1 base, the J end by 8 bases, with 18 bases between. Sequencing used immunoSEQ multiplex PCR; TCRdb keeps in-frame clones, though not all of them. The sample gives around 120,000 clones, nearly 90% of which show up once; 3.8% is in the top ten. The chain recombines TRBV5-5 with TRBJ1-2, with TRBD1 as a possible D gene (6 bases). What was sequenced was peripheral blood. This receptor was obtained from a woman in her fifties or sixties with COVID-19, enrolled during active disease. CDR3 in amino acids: CASSLLWGRLVGYTF. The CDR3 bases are TGTGCCAGCAGCTTGCTATGGGGGCGGCTTGTGGGCTACACCTTC. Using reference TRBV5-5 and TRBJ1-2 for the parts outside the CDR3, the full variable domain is DAGVTQSPTHLIKTRGQQVTLRCSPISGHKSVSWYQQVLGQGPQFIFQYYEKEERGRGNFPDRFSARQFPNYSSELNVNALLLGDSALYLCASSLLWGRLVGYTFGSGTRLTVV.